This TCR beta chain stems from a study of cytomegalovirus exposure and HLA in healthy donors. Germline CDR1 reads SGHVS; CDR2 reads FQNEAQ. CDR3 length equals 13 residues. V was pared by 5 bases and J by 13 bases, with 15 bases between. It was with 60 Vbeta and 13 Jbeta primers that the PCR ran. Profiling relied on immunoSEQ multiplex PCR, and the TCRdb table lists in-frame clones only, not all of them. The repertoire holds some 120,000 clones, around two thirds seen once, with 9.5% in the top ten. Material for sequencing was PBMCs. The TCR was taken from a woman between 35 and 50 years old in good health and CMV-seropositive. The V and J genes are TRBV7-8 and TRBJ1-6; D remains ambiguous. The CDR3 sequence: CASSAINISPLHF. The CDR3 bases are TGTGCCAGCAGCGCTATAAATATTTCGCCCCTCCACTTT. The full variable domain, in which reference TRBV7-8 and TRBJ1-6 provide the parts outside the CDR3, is GAGVSQSPRYKVAKRGQDVALRCDPISGHVSLFWYQQALGQGPEFLTYFQNEAQLDKSGLPSDRFFAERPEGSVSTLKIQRTQQEDSAVYLCASSAINISPLHFGNGTRLTVT.